This is a list of T cell receptor beta chains from one sample in a study of monozygotic twins with inflammatory bowel disease. With the 5' RACE reads reprocessed, TCRdb shows one record per CDR3 protein and no DNA. The sample has 350,000 to 550,000 distinct CDR3 sequences; the top ten hold around 2.4%. The sequenced sample was blood. The origin of the receptors is a human donor with ulcerative colitis or Crohn's disease, or a healthy co-twin of an affected twin (not recorded which). CDR3s include the opening cysteine and the closing phenylalanine or tryptophan.

v_gene: TRBV29-1; j_gene: TRBJ2-7; CDR3aa: CSVRVTLSYEQYF
v_gene: TRBV10-2; j_gene: TRBJ2-2; CDR3aa: CASSLTSGGAAGELFF
v_gene: TRBV12-3/TRBV12-4; j_gene: TRBJ2-3; CDR3aa: CASRLTVSGQKTDTQYF
v_gene: TRBV29-1; j_gene: TRBJ2-3; CDR3aa: CSVDWSTDTQYF
v_gene: TRBV5-1; j_gene: TRBJ2-7; CDR3aa: CASSLAYGTEAQEQYF
v_gene: TRBV4-2; j_gene: TRBJ1-2; CDR3aa: CASSQQDRDGYTF
v_gene: TRBV5-4; j_gene: TRBJ1-4; CDR3aa: CASRKTGANEKLFF
v_gene: TRBV29-1; j_gene: TRBJ2-1; CDR3aa: CSVVPRANYNEQFF
v_gene: TRBV6-2/TRBV6-3; j_gene: TRBJ1-1; CDR3aa: CASSYRRDTEAFF
v_gene: TRBV7-3; j_gene: TRBJ2-3; CDR3aa: CASSSLRGDTQYF
v_gene: TRBV2; j_gene: TRBJ2-1; CDR3aa: CATQRASGTNNEQFF
v_gene: TRBV24-1; j_gene: TRBJ2-5; CDR3aa: CATSDLAGFQETQYF
v_gene: TRBV6-2/TRBV6-3; j_gene: TRBJ2-7; CDR3aa: CASSDYRQGPHEQYF
v_gene: TRBV4-2; j_gene: TRBJ2-2; CDR3aa: CASSQGRGSGELTGELFF
v_gene: TRBV7-8; j_gene: TRBJ2-5; CDR3aa: CASSLDSDEETQYF
v_gene: TRBV20-1; j_gene: TRBJ2-7; CDR3aa: CSAPGQGAIGAYEQYF
v_gene: TRBV12-3/TRBV12-4; j_gene: TRBJ2-7; CDR3aa: CASSLGGSGIYEQYF
v_gene: TRBV7-2; j_gene: TRBJ2-4; CDR3aa: CASSSGPEGAKNIQYF
v_gene: TRBV6-1; j_gene: TRBJ2-7; CDR3aa: CASNGRSYEQYF
v_gene: TRBV4-3; j_gene: TRBJ1-5; CDR3aa: CASSQDPLAGDQPQHF
v_gene: TRBV15; j_gene: TRBJ2-1; CDR3aa: CATSRAAAGLTSYNEQFF
v_gene: TRBV5-4; j_gene: TRBJ2-1; CDR3aa: CASSSGGLLAGEFYNEQFF
v_gene: TRBV11-1; j_gene: TRBJ1-5; CDR3aa: CASSIGTGGSLSNQPQHF
v_gene: TRBV6-5; j_gene: TRBJ2-1; CDR3aa: CASGRPGNEQFF
v_gene: TRBV6-1; j_gene: TRBJ2-7; CDR3aa: CASRRPQGRSYEQYF
v_gene: TRBV9; j_gene: TRBJ2-2; CDR3aa: CASSVGADTGELFF
v_gene: TRBV12-3/TRBV12-4; j_gene: TRBJ2-3; CDR3aa: CASSTGRGRPDTQYF
v_gene: TRBV5-6; j_gene: TRBJ1-5; CDR3aa: CASSLGSSSNQPQHF
v_gene: TRBV7-9; j_gene: TRBJ2-1; CDR3aa: CASSYRTPRVAYNEQFF
v_gene: TRBV7-2; j_gene: TRBJ2-7; CDR3aa: CASSPGRSRYEQYF
v_gene: TRBV7-3; j_gene: TRBJ2-1; CDR3aa: CASSLERGPQFF
v_gene: TRBV24-1; j_gene: TRBJ2-3; CDR3aa: CATSDPRRADTQYF
v_gene: TRBV19; j_gene: TRBJ1-1; CDR3aa: CASSINRQTAVDTEAFF
v_gene: TRBV7-2; j_gene: TRBJ2-3; CDR3aa: CASSSVAGALSDTQYF
v_gene: TRBV20-1; j_gene: TRBJ2-7; CDR3aa: CSASRGGAAREQYF
v_gene: TRBV7-9; j_gene: TRBJ1-5; CDR3aa: CASAIGTGLNQPQHF
v_gene: TRBV7-3; j_gene: TRBJ2-3; CDR3aa: CASSPRGPSTDTQYF
v_gene: TRBV5-6; j_gene: TRBJ2-7; CDR3aa: CASSITGLEQYF
v_gene: TRBV7-9; j_gene: TRBJ1-6; CDR3aa: CASSLLGGGQGTPLHF
v_gene: TRBV5-1; j_gene: TRBJ2-3; CDR3aa: CASSITSGGAPLTDTQYF
v_gene: TRBV29-1; j_gene: TRBJ1-3; CDR3aa: CSIWTGSSGNTIYF
v_gene: TRBV4-1; j_gene: TRBJ2-5; CDR3aa: CASSQVGVGETQYF
v_gene: TRBV9; j_gene: TRBJ1-1; CDR3aa: CASSVGAGVMNTEAFF
v_gene: TRBV7-9; j_gene: TRBJ2-3; CDR3aa: CASSPGVAGVTDTQYF
v_gene: TRBV14; j_gene: TRBJ2-5; CDR3aa: CASSLLGTSGPHQETQYF